Listed below are T cell receptor beta chains from one sample, sequenced in a study of T-cell reconstitution after alpha-beta-depleted transplantation in children. Each CDR3 protein is one row after TCRdb ran MiXCR on the PCR reads. The repertoire holds hundreds of thousands of distinct CDR3 sequences, with around 16% as singletons. This material consisted of PBMCs from the stem cell graft donor, taken from the stem cell graft. The receptors derive from a human donor who donated a stem cell graft to a child with acute myeloid leukemia. CDR3s include the opening cysteine and the closing phenylalanine or tryptophan. The order of the fields is J gene, V gene, D gene, clone size, CDR3 protein, CDR3 DNA. A D gene is named only where the DNA matches it firmly. Clone size is not always given. Where it is, it says once, few, many or a class for expanded clones.

TRBJ1-2	TRBV12-3/TRBV12-4	.	few	CASSRPPHGTYGYTF	TGTGCCAGCAGCCGTCCCCCACATGGGACCTATGGCTACACCTTC
TRBJ1-3	TRBV20-1	.	.	CSARDNGHVTGNTIYF	TGCAGTGCTAGAGATAATGGACACGTTACTGGAAACACCATATATTTT
TRBJ2-2	TRBV7-2	TRBD1	few	CASSRSTGVNTGELFF	TGTGCCAGCAGCCGAAGCACAGGGGTGAACACCGGGGAGCTGTTTTTT
TRBJ1-1	TRBV9	.	many	CASSLTTGTEAFF	TGTGCCAGCAGCCTAACGACAGGCACTGAAGCTTTCTTT
TRBJ2-1	TRBV5-5	.	many	CASSVPGSLNEQFF	TGTGCCAGCAGCGTACCCGGGAGCCTGAATGAGCAGTTCTTC
TRBJ1-1	TRBV20-1	TRBD1	many	CSARGDRVARRPRNEAFF	TGCAGTGCTAGAGGGGACAGGGTCGCTCGACGGCCCAGGAATGAAGCTTTCTTT
TRBJ2-1	TRBV28	.	few	CASRGTASPYNEQFF	TGTGCCAGCAGGGGGACGGCAAGCCCCTACAATGAGCAGTTCTTC
TRBJ2-3	TRBV6-2/TRBV6-3	.	many	CASSLGTSPSTDTQYF	TGTGCCAGCAGTCTCGGGACTTCGCCTAGCACAGATACGCAGTATTTT
TRBJ2-4	TRBV5-5	.	many	CASSFSGDRIQYF	TGTGCCAGCAGCTTCAGTGGGGACCGCATTCAGTACTTC
TRBJ2-2	TRBV20-1	TRBD2	few	CSARDLASGGPNTGELFF	TGCAGTGCTAGAGATCTGGCTAGCGGGGGGCCGAACACCGGGGAGCTGTTTTTT
TRBJ2-7	TRBV5-1	TRBD1	.	CASSDPGQGGWQYF	TGCGCCAGCAGCGATCCGGGACAGGGAGGCTGGCAGTACTTC
TRBJ1-6	TRBV6-5	.	many	CASSSRDNSPLHF	TGTGCCAGCAGTTCCAGGGATAATTCACCCCTCCACTTT
TRBJ2-5	TRBV7-2	.	many	CASSPFGGGGETQYF	TGTGCCAGCAGCCCTTTCGGGGGAGGAGGGGAGACCCAGTACTTC
TRBJ2-1	TRBV7-9	.	.	CASDNNGRFRYNDQFF	TGTGCCAGCGATAACAATGGGCGGTTCAGATACAATGACCAGTTCTTC
TRBJ1-1	TRBV2	TRBD1	few	CASTFSGGRGTEAFF	TGTGCCAGCACTTTCTCCGGAGGCAGGGGGACTGAAGCTTTCTTT
TRBJ2-1	TRBV4-1	.	few	CASSPHPAEQFF	TGCGCCAGCAGCCCCCACCCGGCTGAGCAGTTCTTC
TRBJ1-1	TRBV12-3/TRBV12-4	.	few	CASNGRDPNTEAFF	TGTGCCAGCAACGGTCGGGACCCGAACACTGAAGCTTTCTTT
TRBJ1-2	TRBV20-1	.	.	CSAQNRPGLSYGYTF	TGCAGTGCTCAGAACCGCCCGGGACTCAGCTATGGCTACACCTTC
TRBJ1-5	TRBV7-2	.	.	CASSSSDWYSNQPQHF	TGTGCCAGCAGCTCCTCGGACTGGTATAGCAATCAGCCCCAGCATTTT
TRBJ2-3	TRBV24-1	TRBD2	many	CATSDTGTSGGKDTQYF	TGTGCCACCAGTGACACCGGGACTAGCGGGGGGAAGGATACGCAGTATTTT
TRBJ2-5	TRBV27	TRBD1	many	CASSPWDREETQYF	TGTGCCAGCAGTCCTTGGGACAGGGAGGAGACCCAGTACTTC
TRBJ2-5	TRBV30	.	.	CAWRSAVAQETQYF	TGTGCCTGGCGCTCGGCGGTGGCACAAGAGACCCAGTACTTC
TRBJ1-4	TRBV6-1	.	many	CASSRLGGVEATNEKLFF	TGTGCCAGCAGCCGACTAGGGGGAGTAGAGGCAACTAATGAAAAACTGTTTTTT
TRBJ1-1	TRBV10-3	TRBD1	many	CAIKPGQGVTGEAFF	TGTGCCATCAAGCCGGGACAGGGGGTAACTGGTGAAGCTTTCTTT
TRBJ2-3	TRBV20-1	.	many	CSVASHTDTQYF	TGCAGTGTAGCCAGTCACACAGATACGCAGTATTTT
TRBJ2-2	TRBV20-1	TRBD2	many	CSAPAGGTLEANTGELFF	TGCAGTGCTCCCGCGGGGGGGACGTTGGAGGCGAACACCGGGGAGCTGTTTTTT
TRBJ2-2	TRBV7-6	.	.	CASIANTGELFF	TGTGCCAGCATAGCGAACACCGGGGAGCTGTTTTTT
TRBJ1-2	TRBV13	.	.	CASSLAVSYTF	TGTGCCAGCAGCTTAGCCGTGAGCTACACCTTC
TRBJ1-5	TRBV6-1	.	.	CASSEEGGLQPQHF	TGTGCCAGCAGTGAAGAGGGGGGGTTGCAGCCCCAGCATTTT
TRBJ1-6	TRBV5-1	TRBD1	many	CASSKGQVNSPLHF	TGCGCCAGCAGCAAGGGACAGGTTAATTCACCCCTCCACTTT
TRBJ2-2	TRBV30	.	.	CAWSRRATGELFF	TGTGCCTGGAGTCGGAGGGCGACCGGGGAGCTGTTTTTT
TRBJ1-1	TRBV5-1	.	many	CASSSRGGGVTEAFF	TGCGCCAGCAGCTCGCGTGGAGGGGGAGTCACTGAAGCTTTCTTT
TRBJ1-5	TRBV12-3/TRBV12-4	TRBD1	many	CASRTTGDLNQPQHF	TGTGCCAGCAGAACGACAGGGGATCTAAATCAGCCCCAGCATTTT
TRBJ1-1	TRBV29-1	.	.	CSVGGGGGTEAFF	TGCAGCGTTGGGGGGGGTGGGGGCACTGAAGCTTTCTTT
TRBJ2-7	TRBV20-1	.	many	CSAQAGTPVSEQYF	TGCAGTGCCCAGGCCGGGACACCGGTCTCCGAGCAGTACTTC
TRBJ2-3	TRBV7-2	.	few	CASSEGPSDTQYF	TGTGCCAGCAGCGAAGGTCCCTCGGATACGCAGTATTTT